This is a list of T cell receptor beta chains from one sample in a study. TCRdb re-derived calls from the 5' RACE reads in MiXCR, one entry per CDR3 protein. The sample consists of under 65,000 distinct CDR3 sequences, about 28% of them appearing once. Input material: tumor-infiltrating memory CD4+ T cells sorted from the breast tumor. The origin of the receptors is a female donor with breast cancer. CDR3s include the opening cysteine and the closing phenylalanine or tryptophan. The D gene is left open where the match is weak. A row's size may be missing; if present it is once, few, many or a size class.

J gene: TRBJ1-1; V gene: TRBV29-1; clone size: NA; CDR3 length: 12; D gene: NA; CDR3 protein: CSVSAINTEAFF; CDR3 DNA: TGCAGCGTCTCCGCTATCAACACTGAAGCTTTCTTT
J gene: TRBJ2-7; V gene: TRBV9; clone size: NA; CDR3 length: 17; D gene: NA; CDR3 protein: CASSPSDAGMGGRGQYF; CDR3 DNA: TGTGCCAGCAGCCCTTCGGATGCCGGCATGGGCGGGCGGGGGCAGTACTTC
J gene: TRBJ1-2; V gene: TRBV20-1; clone size: many; CDR3 length: 10; D gene: NA; CDR3 protein: CSASVYGYTF; CDR3 DNA: TGCAGTGCCTCGGTCTATGGCTACACCTTC
J gene: TRBJ2-7; V gene: TRBV5-1; clone size: few; CDR3 length: 16; D gene: TRBD1; CDR3 protein: CASSPRTGTGSYEQYF; CDR3 DNA: TGCGCCAGCAGCCCCCGCACCGGGACAGGCTCCTACGAGCAGTACTTC
J gene: TRBJ1-6; V gene: TRBV10-3; clone size: NA; CDR3 length: 15; D gene: TRBD1; CDR3 protein: CAIRFGQGDNSPLHF; CDR3 DNA: TGTGCCATCAGGTTCGGACAGGGGGATAATTCACCCCTCCACTTT
J gene: TRBJ2-7; V gene: TRBV4-2; clone size: NA; CDR3 length: 14; D gene: NA; CDR3 protein: CASSPRTDSYEQYF; CDR3 DNA: TGTGCCAGCAGCCCCAGGACAGACTCCTACGAGCAGTACTTC
J gene: TRBJ1-4; V gene: TRBV4-3; clone size: few; CDR3 length: 16; D gene: NA; CDR3 protein: CASSQELRSYGEKLFF; CDR3 DNA: TGCGCCAGCAGCCAAGAGTTAAGGAGCTACGGTGAAAAACTGTTTTTT
J gene: TRBJ2-5; V gene: TRBV12-3/TRBV12-4; clone size: few; CDR3 length: 16; D gene: NA; CDR3 protein: CASSPRGTTRRGTQYF; CDR3 DNA: TGTGCCAGCAGTCCCCGAGGGACAACACGCCGAGGGACCCAGTACTTC
J gene: TRBJ2-3; V gene: TRBV24-1; clone size: few; CDR3 length: 14; D gene: NA; CDR3 protein: CATSDRLGTDTQYF; CDR3 DNA: TGTGCCACCAGTGACCGATTAGGCACAGATACGCAGTATTTT
J gene: TRBJ1-3; V gene: TRBV9; clone size: few; CDR3 length: 13; D gene: NA; CDR3 protein: CASSGKIGGTIYF; CDR3 DNA: TGTGCCAGCAGCGGGAAGATAGGCGGCACCATATATTTT
J gene: TRBJ1-2; V gene: TRBV28; clone size: NA; CDR3 length: 13; D gene: NA; CDR3 protein: CASYLRAGYGYTF; CDR3 DNA: TGTGCCAGTTACCTTCGCGCAGGCTATGGCTACACCTTC
J gene: TRBJ2-4; V gene: TRBV7-2; clone size: NA; CDR3 length: 16; D gene: NA; CDR3 protein: CASSSSDSRAKNIQYF; CDR3 DNA: TGTGCCAGCAGCTCCTCGGACAGTCGGGCCAAAAACATTCAGTACTTC
J gene: TRBJ2-3; V gene: TRBV2; clone size: few; CDR3 length: 14; D gene: NA; CDR3 protein: CASVVGGSTDTQYF; CDR3 DNA: TGTGCCAGCGTTGTTGGAGGGAGCACAGATACGCAGTATTTT
J gene: TRBJ1-2; V gene: TRBV20-1; clone size: NA; CDR3 length: 16; D gene: TRBD1; CDR3 protein: CSAIGQSTGAVVGYTF; CDR3 DNA: TGCAGTGCCATCGGCCAATCAACAGGGGCGGTTGTGGGCTACACCTTC
J gene: TRBJ1-1; V gene: TRBV7-8; clone size: once; CDR3 length: 15; D gene: TRBD1; CDR3 protein: CASSSGTAVNTEAFF; CDR3 DNA: TGTGCCAGCAGCTCCGGGACAGCGGTTAACACTGAAGCTTTCTTT
J gene: TRBJ1-1; V gene: TRBV6-1; clone size: few; CDR3 length: 13; D gene: NA; CDR3 protein: CASSTKMNTEAFF; CDR3 DNA: TGTGCCAGCAGCACCAAGATGAACACTGAAGCTTTCTTT